This record covers a single TCR beta chain. Its antigen remains unidentified. V dropped 6 bases and J dropped 8; count of bases not matched to a gene: 10. Germline CDR1 ENHRY, CDR2 SYGVKD. This CDR3 is built from 14 residues. The time point was: newly diagnosed GD, antithyroid drugs for less than 3 months. The authors made the TCR library using RNA they extracted from PBMCs. Both iRepertoire HTBI primers and Arm-PCR of CDR3 regions were used to build the TCR beta libraries. TCRdb reanalysed the multiplex PCR reads using MiXCR and keeps one entry per CDR3 protein. This sample has about 620,000 distinct CDR3 sequences, with 15% to 20% found just once. These data come from a study of regulatory T cells in long-lasting Graves disease. Study-level findings and limits: Sampling was limited to peripheral blood rather than thyroid tissue.

The data were also submitted as part of a second study, on T cells in Graves' hyperthyroidism and ophthalmopathy.

The sequence derives from a woman younger than 45 with Graves disease. The sequences come from peripheral blood mononuclear cells (PBMCs), collected at new diagnosis, from a patient treated with antithyroid drugs. The rearrangement links TRBV10-3 to TRBJ2-1; 7 bases fit TRBD1. Here the CDR3 DNA reads TGTGCCATCAGGGGGACAGCCCGTTGGGATGAGCAGTTCTTC. Its translation: CAIRGTARWDEQFF.